A selection of T cell receptor beta chains follows, all from one sample in a study of long-term antiretroviral therapy in people with HIV. Libraries were prepared by immunoSEQ multiplex PCR; TCRdb keeps only in-frame clonotypes and omits some of them. Among about 18,000 clones listed, roughly 91% were seen once. The sequencing used unsorted PBMCs, collected 3 years after starting antiretroviral therapy. All receptors come from a man aged 45-65 years with HIV. The conserved cysteine and the conserved F or W are not part of the CDR3 here. Clone size is stated in some rows and not others, as once, few, many or a class when expanded.

>NA|TRBV28|TRBJ1-2
ASSWTGAGYT
>NA|TRBV5-1|TRBJ2-1
ASSFDGGPMNEQF
>NA|TRBV6-1|TRBJ2-5
ASQGAETQY
>NA|TRBV6-5|TRBJ1-2
ASSSDRIYGYT
>NA|TRBV30|TRBJ2-1
AWNRDRLYNEQF
>NA|TRBV5-1|TRBJ1-1
ASSREGRNTEAF
>NA|TRBV5-8|TRBJ1-1
ASSYRAMNTEAF
>NA|TRBV11-2|TRBJ1-6
ASSLFYGNGDSPLH
>once|TRBV11-2|TRBJ2-7
ASSLEAAVTVSSYEQY
>NA|TRBV6-1|TRBJ1-3
ASSGQSGNTIY
>few|TRBV21-1|TRBJ1-6
ASSNRASSPLH
>NA|TRBV19|TRBJ1-5
ASNWGPGQPQH
>once|TRBV25-1|TRBJ2-7
ASSAPNSYEQY
>NA|TRBV6-1|TRBJ1-5
ASSEVRGRQPQH
>NA|TRBV18|TRBJ1-1
ASSPKQGADTEAF
>NA|TRBV7-3|TRBJ1-4
ASSPETGGRLF
>NA|TRBV6-6|TRBJ2-3
ASSKGTDTQY
>NA|TRBV29-1|TRBJ2-3
SVEDPGAGGPSDTQY
>NA|TRBV27|TRBJ2-7
ASSFVGREQY
>NA|TRBV7-3|TRBJ2-7
ASSSKQGLVYEQY
>NA|TRBV5-1|TRBJ1-1
ASSLGPQDMNTEAF
>NA|TRBV11-2|TRBJ2-3
ASSLGLAGPRDTQY
>NA|TRBV28|TRBJ1-5
ASKGQGQGQPQH
>NA|TRBV7-6|TRBJ2-1
ASSLYAGGPGEQF
>NA|TRBV19|TRBJ1-6
ASSIQDRGSSPLH
>NA|TRBV11-3|TRBJ2-1
ASSVSGTSPYNEQF
>once|TRBV27|TRBJ2-7
ASSPDRGNYEQY
>NA|TRBV10-3|TRBJ2-1
AISYFGGGNEQF
>medium-sized|TRBV7-9|TRBJ2-7
ASSLAAGSEQY
>NA|TRBV4-2|TRBJ1-2
ASSQTGINYGYT
>NA|TRBV6-6|TRBJ1-2
ASSYARDGYT
>NA|TRBV18|TRBJ2-1
ASSTLSGGSSYNEQF
>NA|TRBV19|TRBJ1-5
ASSIADNQPQH
>once|TRBV19|TRBJ1-6
ASSGTGYSPLH
>NA|TRBV11-2|TRBJ1-5
ASSFFDNQPQH
>NA|TRBV5-1|TRBJ2-2
ASSSDGLGELF
>NA|TRBV7-2|TRBJ2-2
ASSPQGDGELF
>NA|TRBV19|TRBJ1-4
ASNRGTEKLF
>NA|TRBV30|TRBJ1-2
AWSVQGDGYT
>NA|TRBV7-6|TRBJ1-3
ASSPRESGNTIY
>NA|TRBV7-3|TRBJ2-2
ASSLTGANTGELF
>NA|TRBV9|TRBJ2-7
ASSVDSGGDEQY
>few|TRBV9|TRBJ2-3
ASSAPPSTDTQY
>NA|TRBV15|TRBJ2-7
ATSRENREGYEQY
>few|TRBV29-1|TRBJ1-6
SVRQGSYNSPLH
>NA|TRBV15|TRBJ1-1
ATSTPGNGPEAF
>NA|TRBV30|TRBJ1-1
AWSVGGNTEAF
>NA|TRBV21-1|TRBJ2-7
ASSKEDSGQGIEQY
>NA|TRBV10-2|TRBJ1-5
ASSESTPGFNQPQH
>NA|TRBV7-9|TRBJ2-3
ASSLAGKGTSGGADTQY
>NA|TRBV11-3|TRBJ2-1
ASSHVGNEQF
>NA|TRBV9|TRBJ2-3
ASSPERQAPDTQY